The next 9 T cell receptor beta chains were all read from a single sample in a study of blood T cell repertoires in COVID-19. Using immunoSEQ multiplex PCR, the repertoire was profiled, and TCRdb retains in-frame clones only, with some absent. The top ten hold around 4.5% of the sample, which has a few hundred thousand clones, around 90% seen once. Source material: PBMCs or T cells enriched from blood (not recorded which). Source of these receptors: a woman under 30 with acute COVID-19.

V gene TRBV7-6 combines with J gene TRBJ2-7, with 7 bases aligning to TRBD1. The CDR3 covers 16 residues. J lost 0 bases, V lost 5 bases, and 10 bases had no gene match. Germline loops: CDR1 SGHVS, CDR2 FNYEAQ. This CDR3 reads CASSPSGTAFSYEQYF. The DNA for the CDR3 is TGTGCCAGCAGCCCCTCCGGGACAGCGTTCTCCTACGAGCAGTACTTC. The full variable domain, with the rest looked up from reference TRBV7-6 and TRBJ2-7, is GAGVSQSPRYKVTKRGQDVALRCDPISGHVSLYWYRQALGQGPEFLTYFNYEAQQDKSGLPNDRFSAERPEGSISTLTIQRTEQRDSAMYRCASSPSGTAFSYEQYFGPGTRLTVT.

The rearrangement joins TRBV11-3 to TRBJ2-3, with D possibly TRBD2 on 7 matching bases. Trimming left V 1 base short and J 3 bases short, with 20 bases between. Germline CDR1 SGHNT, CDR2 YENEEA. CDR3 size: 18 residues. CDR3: CASSLAGAGARSTDTQYF. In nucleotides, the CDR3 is TGTGCCAGCAGCTTAGCCGGGGCGGGGGCTAGATCAACAGATACGCAGTATTTT.

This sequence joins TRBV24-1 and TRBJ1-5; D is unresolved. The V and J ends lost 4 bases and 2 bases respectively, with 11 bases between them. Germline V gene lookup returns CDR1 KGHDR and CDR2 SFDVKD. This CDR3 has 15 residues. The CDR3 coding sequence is TGTGCCACCAGTGAAAAGAGCTCTGGCAATCAGCCCCAGCATTTT. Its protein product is CATSEKSSGNQPQHF.

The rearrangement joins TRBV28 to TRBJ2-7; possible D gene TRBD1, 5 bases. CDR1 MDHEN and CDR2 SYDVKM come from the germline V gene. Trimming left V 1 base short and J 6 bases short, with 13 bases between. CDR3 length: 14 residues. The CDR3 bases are TGTGCCAGCAGTTTATTTTCAGGGATAGGCGAGCAGTACTTC. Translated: CASSLFSGIGEQYF.

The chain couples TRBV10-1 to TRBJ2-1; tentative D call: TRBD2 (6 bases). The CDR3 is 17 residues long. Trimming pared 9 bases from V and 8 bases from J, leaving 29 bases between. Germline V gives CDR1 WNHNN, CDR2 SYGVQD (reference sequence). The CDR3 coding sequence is TGCGCCAGAATCATCCTACCGACTAGTATAGATAACCATGAGCAGTTCTTC. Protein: CARIILPTSIDNHEQFF.

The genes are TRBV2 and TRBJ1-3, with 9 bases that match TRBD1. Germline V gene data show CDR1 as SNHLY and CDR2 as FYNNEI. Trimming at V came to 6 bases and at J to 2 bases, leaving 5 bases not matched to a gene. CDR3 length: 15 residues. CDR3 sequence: CASRAGTGPGNTIYF. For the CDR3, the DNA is TGTGCCAGCAGAGCCGGGACAGGGCCTGGAAACACCATATATTTT.

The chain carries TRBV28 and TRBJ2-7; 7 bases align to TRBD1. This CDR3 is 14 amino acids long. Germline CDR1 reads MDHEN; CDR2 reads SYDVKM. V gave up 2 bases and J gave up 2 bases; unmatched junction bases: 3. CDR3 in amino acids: CASSLTGAPYEQYF. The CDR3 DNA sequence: TGTGCCAGCAGTTTAACAGGGGCACCCTACGAGCAGTACTTC. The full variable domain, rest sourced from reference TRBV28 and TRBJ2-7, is DVKVTQSSRYLVKRTGEKVFLECVQDMDHENMFWYRQDPGLGLRLIYFSYDVKMKEKGDIPEGYSVSREKKERFSLILESASTNQTSMYLCASSLTGAPYEQYFGPGTRLTVT.

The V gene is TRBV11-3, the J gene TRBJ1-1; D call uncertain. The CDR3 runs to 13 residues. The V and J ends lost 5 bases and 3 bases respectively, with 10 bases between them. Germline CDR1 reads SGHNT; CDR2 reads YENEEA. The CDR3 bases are TGTGCCAGCAGCCCGCGTGCGGACACTGAAGCTTTCTTT. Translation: CASSPRADTEAFF.

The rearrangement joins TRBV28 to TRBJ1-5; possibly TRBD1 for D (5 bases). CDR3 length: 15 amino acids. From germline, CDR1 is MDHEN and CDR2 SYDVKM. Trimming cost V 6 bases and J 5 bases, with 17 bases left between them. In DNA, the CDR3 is TGTGCCAGCAGCCTCCCGGTGTGGGGGGATCAGCCCCAGCATTTT. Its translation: CASSLPVWGDQPQHF.